A single sample is the source of the 3 T cell receptor beta chains below, sequenced in a study. TCRdb reanalysed the 5' RACE reads using MiXCR and keeps one entry per CDR3 protein. Counted here are 500 to 600 distinct CDR3 sequences, 7.5% to 10% occurring once; the ten biggest clones make up around a quarter. The specimen sequenced was total memory T cells from blood PBMCs. Stated subset: transitional memory CD4+ T cells. The receptors here all came from a male donor with HIV.

The chain is built from TRBV13 and TRBJ1-1, with a possible D match to TRBD1 (6 bases). The CDR3 contains 15 residues. Germline CDR1 PRHDT, CDR2 FYEKMQ (reference sequence). The ends were cut back, 5 bases at V and 5 bases at J, with 18 bases in the middle. For the CDR3, the DNA is TGTGCCAGCAGCAGGGGGGGGCAGGGTAGGACTGAAGCTTTCTTT. Protein sequence: CASSRGGQGRTEAFF.

This clonotype appeared a few times. Germline is not matched at one junction end, which may reflect a read error. The chain links TRBV7-4 to TRBJ2-7; 8 bases are shared with TRBD2. Germline CDR1 and CDR2: SGHVT and SQSDAQ. The CDR3 contains 16 residues. The CDR3 sequence: CASSLARGGSFHEQYF. The CDR3 coding sequence is TGTGCCAGCAGCTTAGCCCGGGGGGGAAGCTTCCACGAACAGTACTTC.

This clonotype was seen a few times. This chain links TRBV6-6 with TRBJ2-5; TRBD1 matches at 7 bases. V dropped 3 bases and J dropped 5; count of bases not matched to a gene: 3. CDR3 length equals 13 residues. The germline gives CDR1 MNHNY, CDR2 SVGAGI (reference sequence). This CDR3 is CASSYTGDETQYF. The DNA for the CDR3 is TGTGCCAGCAGTTATACAGGGGACGAGACCCAGTACTTC.